One sample yielded the 25 T cell receptor beta chains listed below, sequenced in a study of CD8+ T cells in alopecia areata. Treatment denoted: oral pan-JAK inhibitor, 5-10 mg twice daily. The sequencing template was cDNA reverse transcribed from extracted RNA. Some clones are missing from TCRdb's copy, which holds only in-frame ones; the method was immunoSEQ multiplex PCR. Of 110,000 or so clones in the sample, roughly 58% were seen once. Here the sequenced sample was CD8+ T cells sorted from blood, taken at week 4, from a patient treated with tofacitinib. The source is a human donor with alopecia areata.

V and J are TRBV20-1 and TRBJ1-2; D is undetermined. V was pared by 3 bases and J by 5 bases, with 7 bases between. Per the germline V gene, CDR1 is DFQATT and CDR2 is SNEGSKA (reference sequence). The CDR3 has 11 amino acids. CDR3 loop: CSARTIYGYTF. In DNA form, the CDR3 reads TGCAGTGCTAGGACCATTTATGGCTACACCTTC.

This clone was detected a few times. The chain employs TRBV4-2 and TRBJ2-5, with TRBD2 matching over 8 bases. This CDR3 has 15 amino acids. Germline V lookup: CDR1 LGHNA, CDR2 YNFKEQ. V lost 1 base and J lost 5; bases outside the gene matches: 6. CDR3 sequence (DNA): TGTGCCAGCAGCCAAGTGGCGGGGGGAGTGGAGACCCAGTACTTC. This codes for CASSQVAGGVETQYF.

This clone was counted only a few times. With a far larger clone one base away, a read error is the likely cause. Within the sample, other DNA sequences also encode this same CDR3. The chain employs TRBV13 and TRBJ1-4; D is unresolved. Trimming cost V 5 bases and J 5 bases, with 18 bases left between them. Germline V gives CDR1 PRHDT, CDR2 FYEKMQ (reference sequence). This CDR3 spans 16 amino acids. The CDR3 DNA reads TGTGCCAGCAGCCAAGACGGATGGACGATGAATGAAAAACTGTTTTTT. Protein product: CASSQDGWTMNEKLFF.

The CDR3 DNA is TGCGCCAGCAGTATTCCTCCGGGACAGGGGGAAAGGGAGCTGTTTTTT. Its protein is CASSIPPGQGERELFF. The chain employs TRBV4-1 and TRBJ2-2, with 11 positions matching TRBD1. J was trimmed by 9 bases and V by 6 bases; bases with no gene match: 12. From germline, CDR1 is MGHRA and CDR2 YSYEKL. This CDR3 region has 16 residues.

The chain recombines TRBV10-3 with TRBJ2-3, with 8 positions matching TRBD2. Germline V gene lookup returns CDR1 ENHRY and CDR2 SYGVKD. The CDR3 has 16 amino acids. V was pared by 2 bases and J by 4 bases, with 8 bases of the junction left unmatched. CDR3 sequence reads: CAISEINSGDPDTQYF. The CDR3 DNA follows: TGTGCCATCAGTGAGATCAATAGCGGGGACCCAGATACGCAGTATTTT.

The CDR3 loop reads CASSPGGASSQVFF. The CDR3 DNA is TGTGCCAGCAGCCCCGGGGGGGCCTCCTCCCAGGTGTTTTTT. The chain employs TRBV5-6 and TRBJ1-4; tentative D call: TRBD1 (6 bases). This CDR3 comprises 14 residues. Looked up from germline, CDR1 is SGHDT and CDR2 is YYEEEE. V was clipped by 4 bases and J by 15 bases, with 22 bases between them.

The DNA of the CDR3 is TGTGCCTGTTCCCACGGGGACAGCAGCTACAATGAGCAGTTCTTC. Translation: CACSHGDSSYNEQFF. The chain couples TRBV30 to TRBJ2-1; 7 bases are a match to TRBD1. The germline CDR1 and CDR2 sequences are GTSNPN and SVGIG (reference sequence). The CDR3 contains 15 residues. Trimming at V came to 6 bases and at J to 3 bases, leaving 11 bases not matched to a gene.

V usage is TRBV5-1 and J usage is TRBJ2-7; D not resolved. CDR1 and CDR2 (germline): SGHRS, YFSETQ. The CDR3 consists of 12 residues. Trimming stripped 0 bases from V and 5 bases from J, with 6 bases between. The CDR3 DNA follows: TGCGCCAGCAGCTTGGGTGGTCACGAGCAGTACTTC. Amino acids: CASSLGGHEQYF.

The chain links TRBV27 to TRBJ2-3; no clear D. The CDR3 covers 11 residues. V was pared by 4 bases and J by 3 bases, with 2 bases between. CDR1 MNHEY and CDR2 SMNVEV come from the germline V gene (reference sequence). The CDR3 nucleotides are TGTGCCAGCAGTTCAACAGATACGCAGTATTTT. It encodes CASSSTDTQYF.

The gene calls are TRBV27 and TRBJ2-7; D is perhaps TRBD1 (6 bases). Germline-derived CDR1 and CDR2 are MNHEY and SMNVEV (reference sequence). The CDR3 is 13 residues long. Trimming shortened V by 6 bases and J by 2 bases, and 11 bases separated the two germline ends. CDR3 loop: CASSTSGAYEQYF. CDR3 DNA: TGTGCCAGCAGCACCTCAGGGGCCTACGAGCAGTACTTC.

This clone was seen more than once but under ten times. The chain recombines TRBV9 with TRBJ1-5; D is possibly TRBD1 (5 bases). The V gene lost 3 bases and the J gene lost 0 bases, with 7 bases spanning the gap. This CDR3 has 14 amino acids. Looked up from germline, CDR1 is SGDLS and CDR2 is YYNGEE. Here the CDR3 reads CASSAGLSNQPQHF. The CDR3 nucleotides are TGTGCCAGCAGCGCGGGGCTTAGCAATCAGCCCCAGCATTTT.

This chain connects TRBV29-1 to TRBJ2-7; 7 positions agree with TRBD1. V was clipped by 6 bases and J by 4 bases; unmatched bases: 3. Looked up from germline, CDR1 is SQVTM and CDR2 is ANQGSEA. The CDR3 is made up of 11 amino acids. The CDR3 sequence is CSVSRGYEQYF. CDR3 nucleotides: TGCAGCGTCTCCAGGGGGTACGAGCAGTACTTC.

As DNA, the CDR3 is TGTGCCAGCAGACTAATGACGGCCGTGGACTCCTACGAGCAGTACTTC. Its protein is CASRLMTAVDSYEQYF. This sequence joins TRBV7-9 and TRBJ2-7; D is ambiguous. The CDR3 has 16 residues. Germline lookup yields CDR1 SEHNR and CDR2 FQNEAQ (reference sequence). Trimming cost V 6 bases and J 0 bases, with 18 bases left between them.

This chain links TRBV7-9 with TRBJ1-4, with D possibly matching TRBD1 (6 bases). CDR1 SEHNR and CDR2 FQNEAQ come from the germline V gene (reference sequence). The CDR3 runs to 14 residues. Trimming took 6 bases from V and 8 from J, leaving 16 bases between them. The chain's CDR3 is CASSQGTMVEKLFF. In DNA, the CDR3 is TGTGCCAGCAGTCAGGGGACCATGGTGGAAAAACTGTTTTTT. Variable domain in full (rest from reference TRBV7-9 and TRBJ1-4): DTGVSQNPRHKITKRGQNVTFRCDPISEHNRLYWYRQTLGQGPEFLTYFQNEAQLEKSRLLSDRFSAERPKGSFSTLEIQRTEQGDSAMYLCASSQGTMVEKLFFGSGTQLSVL.

The chain employs TRBV27 and TRBJ2-3; no firm D call. Germline V lookup: CDR1 MNHEY, CDR2 SMNVEV (reference sequence). Trimming pared 2 bases from V and 2 bases from J, leaving 8 bases between. This CDR3 region has 14 residues. In DNA, the CDR3 is TGTGCCAGCAGTTTAGCAGCAGCCACAGATACGCAGTATTTT. Translation: CASSLAAATDTQYF.

This clone was observed a handful of times. The chain uses TRBV30 and TRBJ1-5; D remains unclear. V lost 3 bases and J lost 1, with 4 bases in between. CDR3 length: 12 amino acids. The V gene's germline CDR1 is GTSNPN and CDR2 SVGIG (reference sequence). Written as DNA, the CDR3 is TGTGCCTGGAGGGACAGCAATCAGCCCCAGCATTTT. It codes for CAWRDSNQPQHF. The full variable domain, its missing parts supplied by reference TRBV30 and TRBJ1-5, is SQTIHQWPATLVQPVGSPLSLECTVEGTSNPNLYWYRQAAGRGLQLLFYSVGIGQISSEVPQNLSASRPQDRQFILSSKKLLLSDSGFYLCAWRDSNQPQHFGDGTRLSIL.

V usage is TRBV4-2 and J usage is TRBJ1-1; TRBD1 is a possible D gene (5 bases). Germline CDR1 is LGHNA and CDR2 is YNFKEQ. Trimming took 1 base from V and 4 from J, leaving 7 bases between them. CDR3 length: 13 residues. CDR3 nucleotide sequence: TGTGCCAGCAGCCAAGGGACAAGCACTGAAGCTTTCTTT. Amino acid sequence: CASSQGTSTEAFF.

The chain combines TRBV29-1 with TRBJ2-3; 10 bases are a match to TRBD1. Germline V gene data show CDR1 as SQVTM and CDR2 as ANQGSEA. V gave up 7 bases and J gave up 0 bases; unmatched junction bases: 7. This CDR3 is built from 15 residues. Written as DNA, the CDR3 is TGCAGCGCTGGGGGACAGGGGCTGAGCACAGATACGCAGTATTTT. Its protein is CSAGGQGLSTDTQYF.

The chain has TRBV5-1 and TRBJ1-2; no firm D call. CDR1 is SGHRS, CDR2 YFSETQ, per germline. CDR3 size: 14 residues. V was clipped by 0 bases and J by 8 bases, with 14 bases between them. CDR3 sequence (DNA): TGCGCCAGCAGCTTGGACGATCGGGAGGCGGGCTACACCTTC. This encodes CASSLDDREAGYTF.

This sequence joins TRBV11-2 and TRBJ2-1, with 9 positions matching TRBD2. Germline V gene sequence: CDR1 SGHAT, CDR2 FQNNGV. This CDR3 has 15 amino acids. With 2 bases clipped from V and 4 bases from J, the junction kept 3 bases outside the gene matches. CDR3 sequence: CASSLTSGHYNEQFF. The CDR3 DNA reads as TGTGCCAGCAGCTTAACTAGCGGGCATTACAATGAGCAGTTCTTC.

The V call is TRBV29-1, the J call TRBJ2-1, with 11 bases matching TRBD2. The CDR3 has 14 amino acids. CDR1 and CDR2 from the germline V gene are SQVTM and ANQGSEA. V dropped 4 bases and J dropped 4; count of bases not matched to a gene: 3. CDR3 protein: CSVGSSGGYNEQFF. Here the CDR3 DNA reads TGCAGCGTTGGGTCTAGCGGGGGGTACAATGAGCAGTTCTTC.

As regards this clone: Other nucleotide sequences in the sample specify the same CDR3. This chain links TRBV30 with TRBJ1-1; 7 bases are shared with TRBD1. J gave up 3 bases and V 3 bases, and 1 base lay outside the gene matches. Germline-derived CDR1 and CDR2 are GTSNPN and SVGIG (reference sequence). The CDR3 loop spans 12 amino acids. The CDR3 nucleotides are TGTGCCTGGAGCCAGGGGGACACTGAAGCTTTCTTT. This sequence encodes CAWSQGDTEAFF.

This clone has only a few counts. The CDR3 loop reads CASSYRQGETYEQYF. The CDR3 nucleotides are TGTGCCAGCAGCTACCGACAGGGGGAAACCTACGAGCAGTACTTC. V usage is TRBV7-9 and J usage is TRBJ2-7; 9 nucleotides agree with TRBD1. The germline gives CDR1 SEHNR, CDR2 FQNEAQ (reference sequence). The trim removed 4 bases at V and 2 bases at J, leaving 6 bases unmatched. The CDR3 has 15 amino acids.

The rearrangement joins TRBV29-1 to TRBJ1-2; tentatively, D is TRBD1 (6 bases). Germline V gives CDR1 SQVTM, CDR2 ANQGSEA. The V end lost 4 bases, the J end lost 8 bases, and 26 bases lay between the germline ends. This CDR3 has 16 amino acids. Written as DNA, the CDR3 is TGCAGCGTTGGGACGGGGGCACCTTCAGGGGTCGACGGCTACACCTTC. It yields the protein CSVGTGAPSGVDGYTF.

The J gene is TRBJ1-2, the V gene TRBV2, with no clear D. This CDR3 is 10 amino acids long. Germline V gene data show CDR1 as SNHLY and CDR2 as FYNNEI. The V end was cut by 6 bases, the J end by 6 bases, with 5 bases between. The CDR3 spells CASRLNGYTF. The CDR3 region has the DNA TGTGCCAGCAGGTTAAATGGCTACACCTTC. Combining the CDR3 with reference TRBV2 and TRBJ1-2 gives the whole variable domain EPEVTQTPSHQVTQMGQEVILRCVPISNHLYFYWYRQILGQKVEFLVSFYNNEISEKSEIFDDQFSVERPDGSNFTLKIRSTKLEDSAMYFCASRLNGYTFGSGTRLTVV.